This TCR beta chain stems from a study of T cell repertoires in cytomegalovirus infection. Study context: Public TCR beta signatures indicated both CMV infection and matching HLA type.

This clonotype has a count of ten or more. The antigen remains undetermined. Study-wide findings and caveats: HLA-C-restricted CMV clonotypes gave the most frequent clonotype in two of eight donors. The cumulative frequency of public TCR beta families identified carriers of CMV plus the relevant HLA.

One entry per CDR3 protein, called by TCRdb with MiXCR from the reads. The sample records fewer than 550,000 distinct CDR3 sequences, approximately 10% being singletons. CDR1 and CDR2 (germline): LNHDA, SQIVND (reference sequence). J gave up 8 bases and V 6 bases, and 14 bases lay outside the gene matches. The CDR3 runs to 16 residues. This sequence originates from a human donor in good health (CMV status not recorded). Some clones in this sample may be carry-over from other donors' samples. The chain carries TRBV19 and TRBJ2-1; TRBD2 matches at 9 bases. Specimen: PBMCs. As DNA, the CDR3 is TGTGCCAGTAGCCCCTCGGCGGGAGGGCTTGTCCATGAGCAGTTCTTC. This sequence encodes CASSPSAGGLVHEQFF.